This T cell receptor beta chain was obtained from a study of T cells in localized non-small cell lung cancer. Overall study findings and caveats: Uninvolved adjacent lung, not tumor, had the highest T cell clonality.

CDR3 length: 15 residues. Germline CDR1 MGHRA, CDR2 YSYEKL. Trimming left V 5 bases short and J 3 bases short, with 13 bases between. The method was immunoSEQ multiplex PCR; TCRdb's version includes in-frame clones alone and lacks a portion of them. The data hold 15,000 to 18,000 clones, with 87% observed a single time. Notes on this clone: Its target is not known.

The specimen comprised peripheral blood mononuclear cells, sampled before any cancer treatment. This TCR was sampled from a male donor aged 60 or over with stage II lung adenocarcinoma. J is TRBJ2-2 and V is TRBV4-1; D could derive from TRBD1 or TRBD2 (5 bases each). The CDR3 nucleotides read TGCGCCAGCAGCTTCAGGGAGAGGGACACCGGGGAGCTGTTTTTT. The encoded protein is CASSFRERDTGELFF.